This T cell receptor (beta chain) was identified during a study of blood T cell repertoires in COVID-19 (dated by TCRdb to 2018 to 2020). A note on the overall study: Collaborator samples came from the United States, Italy and Spain and covered acute and convalescent phases of COVID-19. Where HLA class I and class II types were available, the types were taken from metadata supplied by the sample provider, not from assay-based typing. The material from the prospective study consisted of cDNA or gDNA derived from T cells, B-cell-depleted T cells, or PBMCs. A de-identified subject ID, COVID-19 status, age in years and sex were almost always included in the sample metadata. The samples were drawn from the first 160 participants of the ongoing ImmuneRACE study and from over 950 subjects provided by 6 global collaborators. The repertoires were made available in a free public database intended to serve as a resource for research on the immune response to SARS-CoV-2. Deeply sampled blood TCRbeta repertoires from subjects exposed to, actively infected with, or recovered from COVID-19 were included in the dataset.

Regarding this clone: It lacks a known antigen. No base quality values were provided; no much bigger clone lies one nucleotide off.

Enrolling through a virtual design, the prospective study's participants ranged in age from roughly 18 to 90 years and lived across roughly 23 United States geographic areas. To assign participants to cohorts, the prospective study relied on clinical history that participants themselves reported in a screening survey and a study questionnaire. Recovered participants in ImmuneRACE Cohort 3 were defined by two consecutive negative NP/OP PCR tests, clearance by a healthcare professional, or resolution of symptoms. Each participant in the prospective study had whole blood, serum and a nasopharyngeal or oropharyngeal swab collected by mobile phlebotomists. Participants in the prospective study had the option to provide additional blood draws and questionnaires over a roughly two-month period. Blood samples from the prospective study were shipped frozen or at room temperature prior to DNA extraction.

The paper's findings and limits, for the study overall: Clinical and demographic metadata were provided uncurated, with the amount varying by source and participant.

From its cysteine to its phenylalanine, the CDR3 spans 17 amino acids. Kept here is only the CDR3 DNA, which spans 51 bases and is read in frame from base 1. V is reduced by 0 bases and J by 14 bases, leaving a spacing of 25 bases between them. CDR1 and CDR2, looked up from the germline V gene (reference sequence), are LNHNV and YYDKDF. TCRbeta CDR3 regions were amplified from genomic DNA by means of the immunoSEQ Assay, a bias-controlled multiplex PCR. In the paper's pipeline: Nucleated cell counts per sample were estimated from amplification of reference gene primers within the assay. To quantify the absolute abundance of each unique TCRbeta CDR3 rearrangement, sequence reads were collapsed and filtered. Productive Simpson clonality was computed per sample as the square root of Simpson's diversity index over productive rearrangements. As stored in TCRdb, this immuneACCESS dataset retains in-frame rearrangements with V and J assigned. A fraction of the clones does not appear; measured against another copy, unresolved V genes explain less than half of the discrepancy, and the remainder lacks a known reason. V, J and clone size reflect that table, while D and trimming were determined from the DNA. Recorded for this sample are 330,000 or so clones; 92% of them occurred a single time. Clones ranked in the top ten supply around 18% of the sample.

The sample was PBMCs or T cells enriched from blood (not recorded which). The source is a young woman who had recovered from COVID-19. The sequence is built from TRBV15 and TRBJ1-4; the D gene lacks a confident call. The CDR3 corresponds to CATSRDRGAKAFSGLFF. DNA sequence: TGTGCCACCAGCAGAGATCGTGGAGCGAAGGCATTTAGTGGGCTGTTTTTT.